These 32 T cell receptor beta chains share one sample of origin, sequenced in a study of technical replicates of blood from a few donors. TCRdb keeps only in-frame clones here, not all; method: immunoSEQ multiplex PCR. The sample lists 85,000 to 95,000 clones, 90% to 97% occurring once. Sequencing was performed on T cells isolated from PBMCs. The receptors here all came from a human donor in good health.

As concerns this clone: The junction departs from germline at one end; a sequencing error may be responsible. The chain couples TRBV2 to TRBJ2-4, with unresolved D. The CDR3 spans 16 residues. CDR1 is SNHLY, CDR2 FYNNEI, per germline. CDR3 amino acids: CVSSESRVMPKNIQYF. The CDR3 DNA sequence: TGTGTCAGCAGTGAATCTCGGGTTATGCCCAAAAACATTCAGTACTTC.

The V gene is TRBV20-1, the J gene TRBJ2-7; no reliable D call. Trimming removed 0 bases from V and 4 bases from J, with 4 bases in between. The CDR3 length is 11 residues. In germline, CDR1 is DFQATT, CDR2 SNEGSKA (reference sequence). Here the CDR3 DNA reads TGCAGTGCTAGAGACAGTTACGAGCAGTACTTC. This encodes CSARDSYEQYF.

In DNA form, the CDR3 reads TGCGCCAGCAGCCAACACCTGACAGGGACACGTCTCGAGCAGTACTTC. This translates into CASSQHLTGTRLEQYF. The rearrangement uses TRBV4-3 and TRBJ2-7; 7 nucleotides line up with TRBD1. V lost 2 bases and J lost 6; bases outside the gene matches: 13. The germline gives CDR1 LGHNA, CDR2 YSLEER. The CDR3 runs 16 residues.

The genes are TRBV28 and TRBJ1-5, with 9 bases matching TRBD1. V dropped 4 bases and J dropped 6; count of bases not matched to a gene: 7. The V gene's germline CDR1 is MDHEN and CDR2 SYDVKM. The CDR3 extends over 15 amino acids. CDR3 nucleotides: TGTGCCAGCAGTTCCGGGACAGGGAAGGTTCAGCCCCAGCATTTT. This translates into CASSSGTGKVQPQHF.

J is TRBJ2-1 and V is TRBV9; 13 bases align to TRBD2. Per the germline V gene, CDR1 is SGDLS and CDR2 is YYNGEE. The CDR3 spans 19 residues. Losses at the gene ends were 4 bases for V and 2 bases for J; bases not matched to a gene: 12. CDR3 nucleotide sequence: TGTGCCAGCAGCCACCCGGGACTAGCGGGAATAGACGCCTACAATGAGCAGTTCTTC. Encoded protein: CASSHPGLAGIDAYNEQFF.

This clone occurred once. The CDR3 region has the DNA TGTGCCAGCAGCCCCTTTCAGGGGAGCACAGATACGCAGTATTTT. Protein sequence: CASSPFQGSTDTQYF. V usage is TRBV9 and J usage is TRBJ2-3; weak D call: TRBD1 (6 bases). V was cut by 4 bases and J by 0 bases, with 12 bases left in between. Germline V gene lookup returns CDR1 SGDLS and CDR2 YYNGEE. CDR3 length equals 15 residues.

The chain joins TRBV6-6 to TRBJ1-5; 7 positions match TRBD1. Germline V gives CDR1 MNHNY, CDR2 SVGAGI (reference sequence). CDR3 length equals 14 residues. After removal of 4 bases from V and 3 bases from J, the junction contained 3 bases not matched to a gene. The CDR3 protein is CASSFGTANQPQHF. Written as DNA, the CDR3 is TGTGCCAGCAGTTTCGGGACAGCCAATCAGCCCCAGCATTTT.

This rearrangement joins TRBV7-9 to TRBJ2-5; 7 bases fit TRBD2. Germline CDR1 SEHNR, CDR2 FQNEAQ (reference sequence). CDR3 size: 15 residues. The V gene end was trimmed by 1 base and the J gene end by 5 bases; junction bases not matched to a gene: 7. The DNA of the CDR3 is TGTGCCAGCAGCTTAGAGGGCCCCGGGGGGGAGACCCAGTACTTC. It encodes CASSLEGPGGETQYF.

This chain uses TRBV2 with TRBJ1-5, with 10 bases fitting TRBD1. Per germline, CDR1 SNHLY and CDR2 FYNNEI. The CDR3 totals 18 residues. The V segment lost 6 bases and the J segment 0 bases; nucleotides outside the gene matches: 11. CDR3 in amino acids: CASRPGQGLIYSNQPQHF. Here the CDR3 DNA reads TGTGCCAGCAGACCGGGACAGGGGCTTATATATAGCAATCAGCCCCAGCATTTT.

This chain's CDR3 is CASSLGTGSSYEQYF. CDR3 DNA: TGTGCCAGCAGCTTAGGGACAGGAAGCTCCTACGAGCAGTACTTC. The chain joins TRBV11-2 to TRBJ2-7; 7 bases match TRBD1. Germline-derived CDR1 and CDR2 are SGHAT and FQNNGV. Trimming removed 1 base from V and 0 bases from J; junction bases left unmatched: 3. This CDR3 is built from 15 residues.

The DNA of the CDR3 is TGTGCCAGCAGAGGAAGCGGCCACAATGAGCAGTTCTTC. This gives the protein CASRGSGHNEQFF. The chain couples TRBV6-5 to TRBJ2-1; weak D call: TRBD2 (5 bases). V was clipped by 6 bases and J by 5 bases, with 11 bases between them. The V gene's germline CDR1 is MNHEY and CDR2 SVGAGI. CDR3 length: 13 amino acids.

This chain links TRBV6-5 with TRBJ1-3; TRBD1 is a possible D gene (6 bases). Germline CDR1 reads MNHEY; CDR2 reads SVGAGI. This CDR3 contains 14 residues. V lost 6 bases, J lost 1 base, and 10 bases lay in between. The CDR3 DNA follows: TGTGCCAGCAGACCCAGGGGATCTGGAAACACCATATATTTT. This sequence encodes CASRPRGSGNTIYF.

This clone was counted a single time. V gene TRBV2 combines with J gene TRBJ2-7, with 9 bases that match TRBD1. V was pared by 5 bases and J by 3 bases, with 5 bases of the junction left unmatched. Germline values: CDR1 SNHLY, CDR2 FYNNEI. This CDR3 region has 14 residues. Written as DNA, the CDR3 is TGTGCCAGCAGTAAGGGACAGGGAATCTACGAGCAGTACTTC. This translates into CASSKGQGIYEQYF. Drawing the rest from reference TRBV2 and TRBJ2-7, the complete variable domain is EPEVTQTPSHQVTQMGQEVILRCVPISNHLYFYWYRQILGQKVEFLVSFYNNEISEKSEIFDDQFSVERPDGSNFTLKIRSTKLEDSAMYFCASSKGQGIYEQYFGPGTRLTVT.

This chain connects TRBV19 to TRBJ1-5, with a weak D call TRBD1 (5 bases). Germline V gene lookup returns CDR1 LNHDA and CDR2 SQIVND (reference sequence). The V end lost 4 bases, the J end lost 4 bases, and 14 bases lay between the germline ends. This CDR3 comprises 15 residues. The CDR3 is CASSTQGASNQPQHF. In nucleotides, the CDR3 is TGTGCCAGTAGTACCCAGGGTGCCTCTAATCAGCCCCAGCATTTT.

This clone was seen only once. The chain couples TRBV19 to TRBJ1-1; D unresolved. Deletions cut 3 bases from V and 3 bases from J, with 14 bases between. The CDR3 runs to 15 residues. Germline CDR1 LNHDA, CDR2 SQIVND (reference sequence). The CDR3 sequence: CASSIIQSFYTEAFF. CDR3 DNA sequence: TGTGCCAGTAGTATTATACAGAGTTTCTACACTGAAGCTTTCTTT.

CDR3 coding DNA: TGTGCCAGCAGTTACTTGAACAGGGGCTATGGCTACACCTTC. This translates into CASSYLNRGYGYTF. J is TRBJ1-2 and V is TRBV6-5; 7 nucleotides match TRBD1. The CDR3 spans 14 residues. Germline CDR1 MNHEY, CDR2 SVGAGI. V lost 1 base and J lost 4; bases outside the gene matches: 3.

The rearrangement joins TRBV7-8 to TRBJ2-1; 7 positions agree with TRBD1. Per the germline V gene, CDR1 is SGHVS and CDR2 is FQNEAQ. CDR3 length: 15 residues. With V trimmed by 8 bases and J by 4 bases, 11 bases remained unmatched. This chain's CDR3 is CASAPRTGLYNEQFF. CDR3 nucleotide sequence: TGTGCCAGCGCCCCTCGGACAGGTCTTTACAATGAGCAGTTCTTC. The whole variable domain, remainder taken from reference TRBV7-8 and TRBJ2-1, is GAGVSQSPRYKVAKRGQDVALRCDPISGHVSLFWYQQALGQGPEFLTYFQNEAQLDKSGLPSDRFFAERPEGSVSTLKIQRTQQEDSAVYLCASAPRTGLYNEQFFGPGTRLTVL.

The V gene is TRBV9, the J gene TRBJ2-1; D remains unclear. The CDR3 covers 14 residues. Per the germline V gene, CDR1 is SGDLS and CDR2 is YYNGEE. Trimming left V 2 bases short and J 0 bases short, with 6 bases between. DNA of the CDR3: TGTGCCAGCAGCGTTCCGAGCTCCTACAATGAGCAGTTCTTC. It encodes CASSVPSSYNEQFF.

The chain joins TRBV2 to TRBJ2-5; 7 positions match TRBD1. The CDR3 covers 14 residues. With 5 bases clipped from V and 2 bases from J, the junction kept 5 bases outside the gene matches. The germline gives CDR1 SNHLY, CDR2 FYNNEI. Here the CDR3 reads CASSNDRVQETQYF. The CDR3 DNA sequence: TGTGCCAGCAGTAATGACAGGGTACAAGAGACCCAGTACTTC.

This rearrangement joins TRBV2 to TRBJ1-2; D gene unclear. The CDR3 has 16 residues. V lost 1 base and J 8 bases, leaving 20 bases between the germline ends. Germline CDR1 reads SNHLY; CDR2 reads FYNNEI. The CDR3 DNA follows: TGTGCCAGCAGTGAAGGTGGAGGTTGGGCGGGAGGCGGCTACACCTTC. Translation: CASSEGGGWAGGGYTF.

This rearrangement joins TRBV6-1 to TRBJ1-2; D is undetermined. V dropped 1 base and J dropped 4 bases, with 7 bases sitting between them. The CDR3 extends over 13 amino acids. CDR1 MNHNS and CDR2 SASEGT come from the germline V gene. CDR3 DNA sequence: TGTGCCAGCAGTGAAGTTGAGGGCTATGGCTACACCTTC. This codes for CASSEVEGYGYTF.

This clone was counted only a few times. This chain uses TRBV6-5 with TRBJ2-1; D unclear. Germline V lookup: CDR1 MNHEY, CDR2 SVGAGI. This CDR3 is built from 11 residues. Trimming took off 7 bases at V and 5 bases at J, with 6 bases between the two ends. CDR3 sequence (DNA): TGTGCCAGCACCCAAAACAATGAGCAGTTCTTC. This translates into CASTQNNEQFF.

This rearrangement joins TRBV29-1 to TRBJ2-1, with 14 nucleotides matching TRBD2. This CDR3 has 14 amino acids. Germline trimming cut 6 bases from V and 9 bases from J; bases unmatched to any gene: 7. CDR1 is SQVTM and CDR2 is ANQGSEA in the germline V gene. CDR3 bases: TGCAGCGTCGGACTAGCGGGAGGCATTAGTGAGCAGTTCTTC. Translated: CSVGLAGGISEQFF.

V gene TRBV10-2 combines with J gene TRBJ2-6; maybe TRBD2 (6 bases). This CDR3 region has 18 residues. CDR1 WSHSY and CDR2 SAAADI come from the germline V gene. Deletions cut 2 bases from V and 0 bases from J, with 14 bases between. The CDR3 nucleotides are TGCGCCAGCAGTGAGCTTGGGGGGATAGCCTCTGGGGCCAACGTCCTGACTTTC. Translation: CASSELGGIASGANVLTF.

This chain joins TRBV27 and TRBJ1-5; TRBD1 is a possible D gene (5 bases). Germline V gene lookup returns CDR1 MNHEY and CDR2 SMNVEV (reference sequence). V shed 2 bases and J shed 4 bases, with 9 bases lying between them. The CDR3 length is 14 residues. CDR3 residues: CASSLAGFNQPQHF. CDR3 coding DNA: TGTGCCAGCAGTTTAGCAGGGTTTAATCAGCCCCAGCATTTT.

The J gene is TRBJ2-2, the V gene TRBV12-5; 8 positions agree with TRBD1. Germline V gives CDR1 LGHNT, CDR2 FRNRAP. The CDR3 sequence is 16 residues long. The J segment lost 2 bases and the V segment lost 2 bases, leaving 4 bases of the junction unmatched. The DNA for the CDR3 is TGTGCTAGTGGTTTGCTCAGGGGGCTCAACACCGGGGAGCTGTTTTTT. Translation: CASGLLRGLNTGELFF.

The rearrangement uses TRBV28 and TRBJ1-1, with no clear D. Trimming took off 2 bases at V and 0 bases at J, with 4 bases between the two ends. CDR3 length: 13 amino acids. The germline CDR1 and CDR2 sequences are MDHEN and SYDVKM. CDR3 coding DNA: TGTGCCAGCAGTTTACCGGTGAACACTGAAGCTTTCTTT. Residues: CASSLPVNTEAFF.

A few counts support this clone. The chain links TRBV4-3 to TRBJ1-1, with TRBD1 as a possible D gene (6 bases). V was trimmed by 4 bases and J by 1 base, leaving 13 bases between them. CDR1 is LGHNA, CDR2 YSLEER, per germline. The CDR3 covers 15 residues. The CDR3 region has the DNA TGCGCCAGCAGCCCCCTAGGACAGAAGAACACTGAAGCTTTCTTT. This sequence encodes CASSPLGQKNTEAFF.

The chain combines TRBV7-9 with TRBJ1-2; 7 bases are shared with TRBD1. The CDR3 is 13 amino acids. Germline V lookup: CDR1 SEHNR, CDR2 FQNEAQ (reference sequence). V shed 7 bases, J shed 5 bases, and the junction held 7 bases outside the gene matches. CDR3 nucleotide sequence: TGTGCCAGCAAATTTGGACAGGAATATGGCTACACCTTC. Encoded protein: CASKFGQEYGYTF.

The CDR3: CASSGGQDSPPYEQYF. The DNA of the CDR3 is TGTGCCAGCAGCGGGGGACAGGACTCCCCCCCATACGAGCAGTACTTC. The chain links TRBV5-4 to TRBJ2-7; 8 bases map to TRBD1. The V and J ends lost 4 bases and 4 bases, in that order; junction bases with no gene match: 13. The CDR3 consists of 16 residues. The germline CDR1 and CDR2 sequences are SGHNT and YYREEE (reference sequence).

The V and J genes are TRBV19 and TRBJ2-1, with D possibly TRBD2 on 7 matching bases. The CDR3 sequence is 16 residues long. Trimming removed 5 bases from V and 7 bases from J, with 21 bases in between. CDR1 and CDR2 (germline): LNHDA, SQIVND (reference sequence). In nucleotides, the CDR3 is TGTGCCAGTAGTGGGGGCGGGAGTCTCCCGGTAAATGAGCAGTTCTTC. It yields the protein CASSGGGSLPVNEQFF.

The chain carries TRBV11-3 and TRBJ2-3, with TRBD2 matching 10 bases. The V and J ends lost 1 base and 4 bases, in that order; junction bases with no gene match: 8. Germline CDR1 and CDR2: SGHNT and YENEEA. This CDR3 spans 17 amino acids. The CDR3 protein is CASSLGLAGEGADTQYF. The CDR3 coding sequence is TGTGCCAGCAGCTTAGGCCTAGCGGGAGAGGGGGCAGATACGCAGTATTTT.